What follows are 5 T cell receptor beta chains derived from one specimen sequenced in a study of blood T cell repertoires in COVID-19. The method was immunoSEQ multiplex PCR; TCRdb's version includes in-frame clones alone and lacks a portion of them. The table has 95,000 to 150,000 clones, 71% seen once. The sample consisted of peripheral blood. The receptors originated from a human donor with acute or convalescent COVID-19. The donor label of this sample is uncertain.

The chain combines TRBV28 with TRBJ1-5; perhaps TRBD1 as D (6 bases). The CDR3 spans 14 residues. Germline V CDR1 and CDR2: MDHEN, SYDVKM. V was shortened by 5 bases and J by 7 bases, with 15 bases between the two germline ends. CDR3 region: CASSPGERYQPQHF. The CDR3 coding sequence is TGTGCCAGCAGTCCAGGGGAAAGGTACCAGCCCCAGCATTTT. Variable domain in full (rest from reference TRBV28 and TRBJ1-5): DVKVTQSSRYLVKRTGEKVFLECVQDMDHENMFWYRQDPGLGLRLIYFSYDVKMKEKGDIPEGYSVSREKKERFSLILESASTNQTSMYLCASSPGERYQPQHFGDGTRLSIL.

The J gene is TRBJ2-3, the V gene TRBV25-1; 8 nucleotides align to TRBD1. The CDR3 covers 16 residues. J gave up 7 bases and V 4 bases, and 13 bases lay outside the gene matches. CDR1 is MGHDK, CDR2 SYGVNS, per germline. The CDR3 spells CASSGRTGRGMYTQYF. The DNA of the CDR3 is TGTGCCAGCAGTGGGCGGACAGGGAGAGGGATGTATACGCAGTATTTT.

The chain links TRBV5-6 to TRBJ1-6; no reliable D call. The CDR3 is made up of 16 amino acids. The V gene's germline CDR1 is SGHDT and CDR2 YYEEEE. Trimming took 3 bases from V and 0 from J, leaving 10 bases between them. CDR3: CASSSFRNSYNSPLHF. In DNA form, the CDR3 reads TGTGCCAGCAGCTCGTTTCGTAACTCCTATAATTCACCCCTCCACTTT.

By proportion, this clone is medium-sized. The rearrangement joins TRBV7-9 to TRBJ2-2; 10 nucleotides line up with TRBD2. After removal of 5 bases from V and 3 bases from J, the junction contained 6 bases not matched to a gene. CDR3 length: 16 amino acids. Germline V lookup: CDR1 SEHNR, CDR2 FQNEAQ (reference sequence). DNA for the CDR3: TGTGCCAGCAGCCCCAGACTAGCGGGCTACACCGGGGAGCTGTTTTTT. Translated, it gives CASSPRLAGYTGELFF.

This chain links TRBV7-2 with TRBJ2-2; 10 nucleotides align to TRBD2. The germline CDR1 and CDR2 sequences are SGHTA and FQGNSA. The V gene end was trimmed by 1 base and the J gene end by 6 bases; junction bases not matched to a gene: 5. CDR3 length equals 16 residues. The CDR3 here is CASSLGGLARAGELFF. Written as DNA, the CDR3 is TGTGCCAGCAGCTTAGGGGGACTAGCGCGGGCCGGGGAGCTGTTTTTT.